The T cell receptor beta chain under discussion was sequenced for a study of molecular identifiers for immune sequencing clone quantification. Trimming left V 6 bases short and J 0 bases short, with 18 bases between. The CDR3 totals 15 residues. Germline lookup yields CDR1 DFQATT and CDR2 SNEGSKA (reference sequence). In its sample, this clonotype was seen a few times. Its cognate antigen is unknown. TCRdb re-called the PCR reads through MiXCR, storing one row per CDR3 protein. The top ten hold approximately 0.76% of the sample, which has approximately 550,000 distinct CDR3 sequences, around 25% seen once. Overall study results and limits: Beyond 20 RNA copies, clones held over 98% of effector molecules, compared with under 1% in naive cells.

The sample comprised naive CD8+ T cells from blood, with Jurkat cell RNA spiked in. The sample's subset: FACS-sorted CD8+CD4-CCR7+CD45RA+ naive T cells. The chain carries TRBV20-1 and TRBJ2-7; D gene uncertain. This clonotype was sampled from a human donor in good health. Some libraries in this study had Jurkat cell RNA spiked in. The CDR3 sequence is CSAINSRDSSYEQYF. The CDR3 region has the DNA TGCAGTGCCATCAACTCCCGAGATTCCTCCTACGAGCAGTACTTC.